This record looks at one TCR beta chain sequence and its context. The clone's antigen remains unknown. Base quality data are lacking; no much larger clone is found one base away. This entry comes from a study of control samples from healthy donors and cancer patients (dated by TCRdb to 2020 to 2022). Libraries were made using the immunoSEQ multiplex PCR assay. This immuneACCESS table, as held by TCRdb, lists in-frame sequences with V and J called but not all clones. Of the missing ones, under half trace to an unresolved V gene in checked studies; the others have no known cause. Recorded for this sample are just over 150,000 clones; 93% of them occurred a single time. The ten largest clones represent over 2% of the sample. The specimen sequenced was blood. The TCR comes from a man aged 50 or older in good health.

The CDR3 reads CASEGPATDTQYF. The nucleotide sequence is TGTGCCAGCGAAGGGCCGGCCACAGATACGCAGTATTTT. The sequence links TRBV11-2 to TRBJ2-3, with no reliable assignment of the D segment. V gives up 8 bases and J gives up 2 bases, and the segment between their germline ends measures 11 bases. The germline V gene sets CDR1 to SGHAT and CDR2 to FQNNGV. Inclusive of the bounding cysteine and phenylalanine, the CDR3 is 13 residues long. Here the CDR3 DNA is all that survives: 39 bases in frame from base 1.